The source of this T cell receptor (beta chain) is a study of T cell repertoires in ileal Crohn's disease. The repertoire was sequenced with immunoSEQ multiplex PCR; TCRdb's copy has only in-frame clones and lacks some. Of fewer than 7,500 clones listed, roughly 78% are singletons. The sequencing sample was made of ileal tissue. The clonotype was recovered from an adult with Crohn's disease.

CDR3: CASSTDTVMETQYF. Written as DNA, the CDR3 is TGCGCCAGCAGCACGGACACCGTAATGGAGACCCAGTACTTC. The chain links TRBV5-1 to TRBJ2-5; possible D gene TRBD1, 5 bases. Looked up from germline, CDR1 is SGHRS and CDR2 is YFSETQ. V was shortened by 4 bases and J by 5 bases, with 15 bases between the two germline ends. This CDR3 has 14 residues.